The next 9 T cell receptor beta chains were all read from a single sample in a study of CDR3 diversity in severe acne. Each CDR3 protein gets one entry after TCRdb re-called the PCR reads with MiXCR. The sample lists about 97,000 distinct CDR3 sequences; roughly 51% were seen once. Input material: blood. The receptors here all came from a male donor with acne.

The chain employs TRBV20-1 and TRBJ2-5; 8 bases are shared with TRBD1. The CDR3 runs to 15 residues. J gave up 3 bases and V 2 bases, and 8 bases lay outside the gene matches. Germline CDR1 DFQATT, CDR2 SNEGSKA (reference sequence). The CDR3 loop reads CSARSLKTGEETQYF. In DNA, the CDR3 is TGCAGTGCTAGATCCCTTAAGACAGGGGAAGAGACCCAGTACTTC.

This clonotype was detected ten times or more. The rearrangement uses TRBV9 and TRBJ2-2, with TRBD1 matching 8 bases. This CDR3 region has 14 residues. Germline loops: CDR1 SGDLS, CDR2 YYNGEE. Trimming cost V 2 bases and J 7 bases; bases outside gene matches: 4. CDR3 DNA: TGTGCCAGCAGCGTCCAGGGGGCGGTCGGGGAGCTGTTTTTT. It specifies CASSVQGAVGELFF.

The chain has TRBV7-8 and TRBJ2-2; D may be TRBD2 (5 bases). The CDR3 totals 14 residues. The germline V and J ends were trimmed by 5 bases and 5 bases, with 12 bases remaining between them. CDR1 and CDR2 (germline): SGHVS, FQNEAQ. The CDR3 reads CASSIARGTGELFF. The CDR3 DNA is TGTGCCAGCAGCATTGCTAGAGGGACCGGGGAGCTGTTTTTT.

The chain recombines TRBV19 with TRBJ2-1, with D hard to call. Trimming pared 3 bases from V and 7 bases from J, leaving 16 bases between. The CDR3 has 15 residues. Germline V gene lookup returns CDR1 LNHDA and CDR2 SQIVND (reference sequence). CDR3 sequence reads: CASSISSWAGNEQFF. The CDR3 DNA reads TGTGCCAGTAGTATTAGCTCCTGGGCAGGAAATGAGCAGTTCTTC.

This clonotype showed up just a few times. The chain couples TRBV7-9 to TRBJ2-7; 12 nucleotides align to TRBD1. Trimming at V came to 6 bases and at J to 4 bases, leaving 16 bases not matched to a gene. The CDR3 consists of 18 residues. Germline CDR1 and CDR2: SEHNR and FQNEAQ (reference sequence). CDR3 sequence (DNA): TGTGCCAGCAGTGCTAGTCGGGCCGGGACAGGGGGCTTATACGAGCAGTACTTC. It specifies CASSASRAGTGGLYEQYF.

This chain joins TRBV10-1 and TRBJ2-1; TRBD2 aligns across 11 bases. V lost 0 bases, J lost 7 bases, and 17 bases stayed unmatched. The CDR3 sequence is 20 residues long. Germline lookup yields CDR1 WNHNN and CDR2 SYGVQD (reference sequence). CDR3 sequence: CASSESTGSGRAAVANEQFF. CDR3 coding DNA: TGCGCCAGCAGTGAGTCGACCGGTAGCGGGAGGGCCGCAGTTGCTAATGAGCAGTTCTTC.

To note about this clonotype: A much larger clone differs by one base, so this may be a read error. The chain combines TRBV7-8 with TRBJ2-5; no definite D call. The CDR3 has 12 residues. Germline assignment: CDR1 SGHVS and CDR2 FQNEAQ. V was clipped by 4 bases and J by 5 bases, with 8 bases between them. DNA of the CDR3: TGTGCCAGCAGCTCCCGATCCGAGACCCAGTACTTC. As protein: CASSSRSETQYF.

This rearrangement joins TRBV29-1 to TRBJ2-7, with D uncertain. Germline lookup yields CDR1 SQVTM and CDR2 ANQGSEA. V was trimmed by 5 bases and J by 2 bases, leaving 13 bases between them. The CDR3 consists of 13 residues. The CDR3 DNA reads TGCAGCGTTTTCACTACAACAACCTACGAGCAGTACTTC. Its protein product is CSVFTTTTYEQYF.

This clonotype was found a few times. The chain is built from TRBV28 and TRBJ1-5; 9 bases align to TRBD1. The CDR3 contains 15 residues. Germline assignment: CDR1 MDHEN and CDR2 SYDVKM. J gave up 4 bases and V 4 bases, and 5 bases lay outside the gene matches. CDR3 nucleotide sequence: TGTGCCAGCAGTTCCGGGACAGGGTTGAATCAGCCCCAGCATTTT. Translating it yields CASSSGTGLNQPQHF.